Presented here are 3 T cell receptor beta chains from one specimen sequenced in a study of T cell responses to AZD1222 COVID-19 vaccine. The repertoire was sequenced with immunoSEQ multiplex PCR; TCRdb's copy has only in-frame clones and lacks some. The table includes approximately 150,000 clones, about 90% detected once. Sequencing was performed on peripheral blood, taken on day 0 of MenACWY control vaccination. The receptors derive from an adult in good health.

This chain joins TRBV2 and TRBJ2-2, with D perhaps TRBD1 (5 bases). CDR3 length: 15 amino acids. Trimming took 5 bases from V and 0 from J, leaving 10 bases between them. Per germline, CDR1 SNHLY and CDR2 FYNNEI. CDR3 coding DNA: TGTGCCAGCAGTCAGCGACAGACGAACACCGGGGAGCTGTTTTTT. It specifies CASSQRQTNTGELFF.

This chain connects TRBV9 to TRBJ2-1; weak D call: TRBD1 (5 bases). The V gene lost 7 bases and the J gene lost 3 bases, with 14 bases spanning the gap. Germline V gene data show CDR1 as SGDLS and CDR2 as YYNGEE. The CDR3 has 14 amino acids. The CDR3 DNA reads TGTGCCAGCGGTCTCCCGGACAACTACAATGAGCAGTTCTTC. Residues: CASGLPDNYNEQFF. Drawing the rest from reference TRBV9 and TRBJ2-1, the complete variable domain is DSGVTQTPKHLITATGQRVTLRCSPRSGDLSVYWYQQSLDQGLQFLIQYYNGEERAKGNILERFSAQQFPDLHSELNLSSLELGDSALYFCASGLPDNYNEQFFGPGTRLTVL.

The V gene is TRBV5-1, the J gene TRBJ2-1; D call uncertain. The CDR3 is 14 amino acids. The germline gives CDR1 SGHRS, CDR2 YFSETQ. The V end lost 5 bases, the J end lost 2 bases, and 11 bases lay between the germline ends. The CDR3 region has the DNA TGCGCCAGCAGTAAGGAACTCCCCTACAATGAGCAGTTCTTC. The encoded protein is CASSKELPYNEQFF.